This T cell receptor beta chain was obtained from a study of graft-versus-host responses after intestinal transplantation. On the study more broadly: The whole recipient group had anti-thymocyte globulin induction followed by tacrolimus and steroids for two to three years.

This clone was detected once. Sequencing used immunoSEQ multiplex PCR; TCRdb keeps in-frame clones, though not all of them. The data hold 37,000 or so clones, with about 90% observed a single time. There are 14 residues in the CDR3. With 5 bases removed from V and 3 bases from J, the gap between germline ends came to 11 bases. Looked up from germline, CDR1 is MDHEN and CDR2 is SYDVKM. This clonotype originated in a human patient who received an intestinal transplant, so some T cells may come from the graft donor. The chain employs TRBV28 and TRBJ1-3; maybe TRBD1 (5 bases). Sequencing used PBMCs, obtained around 320 days after intestinal transplant. The CDR3 bases are TGTGCCAGCAGTCCCCGTGACAGTGGAAACACCATATATTTT. As protein: CASSPRDSGNTIYF.